Sequencing of this T cell receptor beta chain was carried out in a study of identical twins. Study-level points and caveats: Beta clonotypes that were abundant in cord blood contained fewer insertions, a pattern absent from memory repertoires. Instead of following the same donors, the conclusions were based on cross-sectional statistical analysis.

Trimming shortened V by 6 bases and J by 3 bases, and 20 bases separated the two germline ends. The CDR3 sequence is 17 residues long. The V gene's germline CDR1 is KGHSH and CDR2 LQKENI. This clonotype was found a few times. The antigen is not known. TCRdb ran MiXCR on the 5' RACE reads and lists one entry per CDR3 protein. This sample has 280,000 or so distinct CDR3 sequences; under 9% occur once, and the top ten carry less than 2.5%. These same records also appear under a second study, on yellow fever vaccine responses in identical twins.

V is TRBV18 and J is TRBJ1-4; D may be TRBD1 (6 bases). Sequencing was carried out using memory (CD45RO+) T cells sorted from blood. The sequence was obtained from a woman younger than 35 in good health. CDR3 protein: CASSPATGGSSNEKLFF. CDR3 in DNA: TGTGCCAGCTCTCCTGCTACCGGGGGCTCTTCTAATGAAAAACTGTTTTTT.